The 23 T cell receptor beta chains listed next were all sequenced from one sample in a study of regulatory T cells in long-lasting Graves disease. Sample time point: persistent/refractory GD, antithyroid drugs over 5 years with positive TRAb. Researchers made the TCR library from RNA that was extracted from PBMCs. Sequencing libraries for TCR beta were prepared with iRepertoire HTBI primers and Arm-PCR of CDR3 regions. In TCRdb, the multiplex PCR reads were re-called with MiXCR into one record per CDR3 protein. This table has approximately 290,000 distinct CDR3 sequences, roughly a fifth appearing once. The sequencing used peripheral blood mononuclear cells (PBMCs), collected when the disease was refractory, from a patient treated with antithyroid drugs. These receptor sequences come from a female donor with Graves disease.

This clonotype came up many times. J is TRBJ2-7 and V is TRBV29-1, with 8 bases matching TRBD2. CDR1 SQVTM and CDR2 ANQGSEA come from the germline V gene. Trimming removed 6 bases from V and 1 base from J; junction bases left unmatched: 5. The CDR3 is made up of 13 amino acids. The CDR3 nucleotides are TGCAGCGTAGCGGGAGATAGGTCCTACGAGCAGTACTTC. It yields the protein CSVAGDRSYEQYF.

The chain couples TRBV7-9 to TRBJ2-2, with D maybe TRBD1 (5 bases). V was pared by 8 bases and J by 3 bases, with 16 bases between. The CDR3 runs 15 residues. Looked up from germline, CDR1 is SEHNR and CDR2 is FQNEAQ (reference sequence). The CDR3 DNA is TGTGCCAGCGGAAGTCCAGGGTCGCACACCGGGGAGCTGTTTTTT. This gives the protein CASGSPGSHTGELFF.

The chain links TRBV30 to TRBJ1-1; D unclear. CDR1 and CDR2 from the germline V gene are GTSNPN and SVGIG (reference sequence). The CDR3 loop spans 14 amino acids. V was clipped by 0 bases and J by 1 base, with 9 bases between them. The CDR3 region has the DNA TGTGCCTGGAGTGTATCTTGGGGGAACACTGAAGCTTTCTTT. Protein product: CAWSVSWGNTEAFF.

In the case of this clonotype: A read error is possible here, since a much larger clone lies one base away. This chain uses TRBV27 with TRBJ2-2; D may be TRBD2 (6 bases). This CDR3 is built from 15 residues. CDR1 and CDR2 from the germline V gene are MNHEY and SMNVEV (reference sequence). The CDR3, as DNA: TGTGCCAGCACCTTTGCACCTGGATACACCGGGGGGCTGTTTTTT. This encodes CASTFAPGYTGGLFF.

At least ten counts were recorded for this clonotype. V is TRBV6-5 and J is TRBJ2-5, with unresolved D. There are 13 residues in the CDR3. V lost 4 bases and J lost 5, with 11 bases in between. Germline CDR1 reads MNHEY; CDR2 reads SVGAGI. The CDR3 DNA reads TGTGCCAGCAGTTTGACGGTCCTGGAGACCCAGTACTTC. Its translation: CASSLTVLETQYF.

This clonotype has a count of ten or more. The CDR3 region is CASSLRQVGTEAFF. The CDR3 DNA sequence: TGTGCCAGCAGCTTAAGACAGGTCGGCACTGAAGCTTTCTTT. The chain uses TRBV7-2 and TRBJ1-1; D possibly corresponds to TRBD1 (6 bases). The CDR3 runs to 14 residues. The V end was cut by 2 bases, the J end by 4 bases, with 11 bases between. Germline loops: CDR1 SGHTA, CDR2 FQGNSA.

CDR3 DNA: TGCGCCAGCAGCCAAGAAAGAGCGACGACAGGGGCGTATGGCTACACCTTC. Translating gives CASSQERATTGAYGYTF. The rearrangement uses TRBV4-3 and TRBJ1-2; 8 positions match TRBD1. This CDR3 spans 17 amino acids. Germline values: CDR1 LGHNA, CDR2 YSLEER. With 0 bases clipped from V and 5 bases from J, the junction kept 11 bases outside the gene matches.

Remarks on this clonotype: A read error is likely, as this CDR3 ends without the conserved phenylalanine or tryptophan. The chain recombines TRBV10-2 with TRBJ2-5, with D uncertain. CDR3 size: 13 residues. In germline, CDR1 is WSHSY, CDR2 SAAADI. Trimming removed 0 bases at V and 4 bases at J, with 6 bases between. The chain's CDR3 is CASSESTRETQYS. The CDR3 bases are TGCGCCAGCAGTGAGTCGACTCGAGAGACCCAGTACTCC.

This clonotype has a handful of counts. The chain is built from TRBV5-1 and TRBJ2-7; 10 nucleotides agree with TRBD1. With 6 bases clipped from V and 2 bases from J, the junction kept 17 bases outside the gene matches. This CDR3 has 18 residues. In germline, CDR1 is SGHRS, CDR2 YFSETQ. The CDR3 coding sequence is TGCGCCAGCACCCTTGGGGGACAGGGGAACGCCGGCCCCTACGAGCAGTACTTC. Translation gives CASTLGGQGNAGPYEQYF. The variable domain in full, with the rest retrieved from reference TRBV5-1 and TRBJ2-7, is KAGVTQTPRYLIKTRGQQVTLSCSPISGHRSVSWYQQTPGQGLQFLFEYFSETQRNKGNFPGRFSGRQFSNSRSEMNVSTLELGDSALYLCASTLGGQGNAGPYEQYFGPGTRLTVT.

This clonotype was counted many times. V usage is TRBV28 and J usage is TRBJ2-7; D may correspond to TRBD1 or TRBD2 (5 bases each). The V gene's germline CDR1 is MDHEN and CDR2 SYDVKM. The CDR3 runs to 15 residues. V gave up 3 bases and J gave up 2 bases, with 14 bases separating them. In nucleotides, the CDR3 is TGTGCCAGCAGTTTTGTGGGGACCCGAGCCTACGAGCAGTACTTC. Protein: CASSFVGTRAYEQYF.

The chain recombines TRBV20-1 with TRBJ2-7; 15 bases are shared with TRBD2. Germline assignment: CDR1 DFQATT and CDR2 SNEGSKA (reference sequence). The CDR3 runs to 13 residues. Unmatched junction bases numbered 4, after V lost 6 bases and J lost 7 bases. The CDR3 region is CSAFGLAGGEQYF. CDR3 DNA: TGCAGTGCCTTTGGACTAGCGGGAGGGGAGCAGTACTTC.

In regard to this clonotype: A clone one base away is much larger, so this may be a read error. V is TRBV9 and J is TRBJ1-2; D is unclear. The CDR3 sequence is 13 residues long. In germline, CDR1 is SGDLS, CDR2 YYNGEE. The CDR3 sequence is CANSPAEAGGYTF. The CDR3 DNA reads TGTGCCAACAGCCCTGCGGAGGCCGGAGGCTACACCTTC.

This clonotype was seen at least ten times. The chain employs TRBV27 and TRBJ2-7, with 7 bases lining up with TRBD2. This CDR3 region has 14 residues. The germline V gene encodes CDR1 MNHEY and CDR2 SMNVEV (reference sequence). The trim removed 5 bases at V and 7 bases at J, leaving 11 bases unmatched. In DNA, the CDR3 is TGTGCCAGCAGTCCCTCGTCGGGAGCGGGAGAGCAGTACTTC. This sequence encodes CASSPSSGAGEQYF.

V usage is TRBV6-5 and J usage is TRBJ1-1, with D unresolved. V was trimmed by 4 bases and J by 4 bases, leaving 10 bases between them. From germline, CDR1 is MNHEY and CDR2 SVGAGI. The CDR3 is 13 residues long. CDR3 DNA: TGTGCCAGCAGTTTAGGGAAGAGCACTGAAGCTTTCTTT. Translation gives CASSLGKSTEAFF.

In this sample, this clonotype turned up a few times. The chain carries TRBV20-1 and TRBJ1-1; maybe TRBD1 (6 bases). Germline V gene data show CDR1 as DFQATT and CDR2 as SNEGSKA (reference sequence). The CDR3 runs to 12 residues. V was pared by 5 bases and J by 11 bases, with 18 bases between. CDR3 sequence: CSAPTPERGAFF. For the CDR3, the DNA is TGCAGTGCTCCCACCCCCGAGAGGGGGGCTTTCTTT.

This sequence joins TRBV6-1 and TRBJ2-2; a weak D match, TRBD1 (6 bases). The CDR3 loop spans 13 amino acids. Germline V gene lookup returns CDR1 MNHNS and CDR2 SASEGT. Trimming cost V 7 bases and J 4 bases, with 10 bases left between them. The CDR3 loop reads CASTTGSTGELFF. DNA for the CDR3: TGTGCCAGCACCACAGGGTCCACCGGGGAGCTGTTTTTT.

This clonotype was seen many times. The chain links TRBV28 to TRBJ1-1; perhaps TRBD1 as D (6 bases). Looked up from germline, CDR1 is MDHEN and CDR2 is SYDVKM. The CDR3 spans 14 residues. Trimming shortened V by 7 bases and J by 0 bases, and 12 bases separated the two germline ends. The CDR3 nucleotides are TGTGCCAGCAAAGGGACACCAATGAACACTGAAGCTTTCTTT. Protein sequence: CASKGTPMNTEAFF.

The rearrangement uses TRBV4-2 and TRBJ1-6; the D gene is possibly TRBD1 (6 bases). The CDR3 covers 17 residues. Trimming removed 0 bases from V and 4 bases from J, with 13 bases in between. Looked up from germline, CDR1 is LGHNA and CDR2 is YNFKEQ. The CDR3 reads CASSQDWGALYNSPLHF. The CDR3 nucleotides read TGTGCCAGCAGCCAAGATTGGGGGGCGCTTTATAATTCACCCCTCCACTTT.

The gene calls are TRBV5-1 and TRBJ1-1, with 7 bases identical to TRBD1. Germline trimming cut 4 bases from V and 7 bases from J; bases unmatched to any gene: 7. Germline V lookup: CDR1 SGHRS, CDR2 YFSETQ. The CDR3 spans 13 residues. Here the CDR3 DNA reads TGCGCCAGCAGCCATGGGACAGCTAGTGAAGCTTTCTTT. It specifies CASSHGTASEAFF.

V and J are TRBV24-1 and TRBJ1-5, with 9 nucleotides matching TRBD1. The CDR3 runs 15 residues. V was clipped by 4 bases and J by 6 bases; unmatched bases: 6. Germline V gene data show CDR1 as KGHDR and CDR2 as SFDVKD. CDR3 region: CATSETGTGIQPQHF. The CDR3 DNA reads TGTGCCACCAGTGAAACCGGGACAGGGATTCAGCCCCAGCATTTT.

This chain links TRBV18 with TRBJ2-3; no clear D gene. The CDR3 spans 14 residues. CDR1 KGHSH and CDR2 LQKENI come from the germline V gene. V dropped 2 bases and J dropped 0 bases, with 6 bases sitting between them. CDR3 sequence: CASSPSSSTDTQYF. The CDR3 DNA sequence: TGTGCCAGCTCACCATCATCTAGCACAGATACGCAGTATTTT.

This clonotype was seen more than once but under ten times. The CDR3 is CASSPYPVGVGETQYF. The CDR3 nucleotides are TGTGCCAGCAGCCCCTACCCAGTGGGGGTGGGAGAGACCCAGTACTTC. The V gene is TRBV2, the J gene TRBJ2-5; D may correspond to TRBD1 or TRBD2 (5 bases each). Trimming pared 6 bases from V and 4 bases from J, leaving 21 bases between. The germline CDR1 and CDR2 sequences are SNHLY and FYNNEI. This CDR3 region has 16 residues.

This clonotype occurred many times. This rearrangement joins TRBV5-5 to TRBJ1-2; 7 positions match TRBD1. This CDR3 region has 14 residues. V dropped 0 bases and J dropped 5; count of bases not matched to a gene: 4. The germline V gene encodes CDR1 SGHKS and CDR2 YYEKEE (reference sequence). CDR3 residues: CASSLAHRGYGYTF. The CDR3 DNA reads TGTGCCAGCAGCTTGGCCCACAGGGGATATGGCTACACCTTC.